The present T cell receptor beta chain was sequenced within a study of T cell repertoires in cytomegalovirus infection (dated by TCRdb to 2018 to 2020). The study in broad terms: Donor HLA type was relevant to the analysis, because carriage of CMV infection together with the matching HLA type was indicated by public TCR beta signatures. Broad study findings and their caveats: The ex vivo response was dominated by HLA-C-restricted CMV-specific TCR beta clonotypes, which also provided the single most frequent clonotype in two of eight donors. In both this cohort and an independent cohort of 352 donors, the cumulative frequency of public TCR beta family members distinguished carriers of CMV infection plus the relevant HLA type.

The junction shows trimming of 9 bases on V and 3 bases on J, and the gene matches do not reach 5 bases of it. CDR1 and CDR2 are read off the germline V gene as SGHTA and FQGNSA. Taken from cysteine to phenylalanine, the CDR3 has 13 residues. Only CDR3 DNA is held: 39 bases, read in frame from base 1. This clonotype occurred many times. This receptor's antigen is unknown. No base quality information exists; no much larger clone differs at one position. The data were produced on an Illumina HiSeq 1500. TCRdb reanalyzed the raw reads on its own, using fastp at Q25 for trimming and MiXCR for clone calling, and kept in-frame beta chains. Each record represents a unique CDR3 protein, reported with the most common genes and DNA among its rows. The sample data list about 120,000 distinct CDR3 sequences, and around 9.1% of these were observed just once. In total, the top ten clones hold 25% to 40% of the sample.

The rearranged segments are TRBV7-2 and TRBJ2-7; 10 nucleotides in the junction match TRBD2. This sequence originates from a human donor in good health (CMV status not recorded). Some clones in this sample may be carry-over from other donors' samples. Sequencing input: PBMCs, sequenced either directly or after in vitro stimulation (not recorded which). The DNA is as follows: TGTGCCAGTAAGATAGCGGGAGGCTACGAGCAGTACTTC. Its protein product is CASKIAGGYEQYF.